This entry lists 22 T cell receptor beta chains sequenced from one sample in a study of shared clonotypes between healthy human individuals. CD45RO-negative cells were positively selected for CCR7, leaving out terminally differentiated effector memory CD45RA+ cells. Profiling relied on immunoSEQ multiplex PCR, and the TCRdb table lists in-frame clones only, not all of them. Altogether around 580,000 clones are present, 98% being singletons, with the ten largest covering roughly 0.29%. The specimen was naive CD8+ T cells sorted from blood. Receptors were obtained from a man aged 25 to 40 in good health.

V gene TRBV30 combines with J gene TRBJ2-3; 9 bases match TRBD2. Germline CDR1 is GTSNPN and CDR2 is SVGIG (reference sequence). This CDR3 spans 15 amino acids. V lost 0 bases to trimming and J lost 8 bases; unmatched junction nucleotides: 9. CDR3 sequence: CAWSVQRTSAVTQYF. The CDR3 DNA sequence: TGTGCCTGGAGTGTACAAAGGACTAGCGCCGTTACGCAGTATTTT. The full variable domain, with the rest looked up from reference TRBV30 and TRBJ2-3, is SQTIHQWPATLVQPVGSPLSLECTVEGTSNPNLYWYRQAAGRGLQLLFYSVGIGQISSEVPQNLSASRPQDRQFILSSKKLLLSDSGFYLCAWSVQRTSAVTQYFGPGTRLTVL.

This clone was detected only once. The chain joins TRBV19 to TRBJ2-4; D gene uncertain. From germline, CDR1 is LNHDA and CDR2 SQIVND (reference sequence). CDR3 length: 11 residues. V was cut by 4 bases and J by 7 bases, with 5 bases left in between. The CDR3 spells CASSSYNIQYF. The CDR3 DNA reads TGTGCCAGTAGTAGCTATAACATTCAGTACTTC.

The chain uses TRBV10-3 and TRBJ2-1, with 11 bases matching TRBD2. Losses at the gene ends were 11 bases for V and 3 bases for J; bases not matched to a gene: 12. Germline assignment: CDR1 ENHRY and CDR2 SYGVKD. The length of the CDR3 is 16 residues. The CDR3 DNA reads TGTGCCGTCGACAGGTCCGGGACTAGCGGCTACAATGAGCAGTTCTTC. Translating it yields CAVDRSGTSGYNEQFF.

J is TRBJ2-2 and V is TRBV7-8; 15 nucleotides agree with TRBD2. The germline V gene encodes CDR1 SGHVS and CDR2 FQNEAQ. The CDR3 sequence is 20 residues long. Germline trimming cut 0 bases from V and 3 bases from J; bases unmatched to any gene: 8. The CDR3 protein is CASSLAWTSGRALYTGELFF. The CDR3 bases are TGTGCCAGCAGCTTAGCCTGGACTAGCGGGAGGGCCTTGTACACCGGGGAGCTGTTTTTT.

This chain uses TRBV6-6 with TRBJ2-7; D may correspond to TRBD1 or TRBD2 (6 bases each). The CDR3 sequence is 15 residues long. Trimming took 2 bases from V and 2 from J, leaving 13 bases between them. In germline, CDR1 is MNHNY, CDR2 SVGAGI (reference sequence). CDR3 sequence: CASSYGGGATYEQYF. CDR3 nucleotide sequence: TGTGCCAGCAGTTACGGGGGCGGGGCAACCTACGAGCAGTACTTC.

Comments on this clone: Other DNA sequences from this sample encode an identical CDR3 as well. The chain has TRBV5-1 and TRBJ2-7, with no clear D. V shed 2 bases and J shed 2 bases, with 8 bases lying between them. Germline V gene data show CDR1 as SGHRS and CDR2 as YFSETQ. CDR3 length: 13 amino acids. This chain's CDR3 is CASSFAEAYEQYF. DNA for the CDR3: TGCGCCAGCAGCTTCGCTGAGGCCTACGAGCAGTACTTC.

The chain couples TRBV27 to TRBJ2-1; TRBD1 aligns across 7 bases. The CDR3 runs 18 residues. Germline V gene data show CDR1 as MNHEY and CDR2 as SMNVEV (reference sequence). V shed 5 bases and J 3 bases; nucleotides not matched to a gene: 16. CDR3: CASSKDRVQAAHYNEQFF. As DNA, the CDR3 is TGTGCCAGCAGTAAAGACAGGGTTCAAGCGGCCCACTACAATGAGCAGTTCTTC.

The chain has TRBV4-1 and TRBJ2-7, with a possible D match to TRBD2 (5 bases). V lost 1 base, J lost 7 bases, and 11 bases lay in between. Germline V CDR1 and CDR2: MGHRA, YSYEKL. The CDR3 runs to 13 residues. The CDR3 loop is CASSQAVEREQYF. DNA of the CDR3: TGCGCCAGCAGCCAAGCAGTCGAGCGGGAGCAGTACTTC.

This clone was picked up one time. As DNA, the CDR3 is TGTGCCAGCGGGACGGTGACATCCCCTTTGCAGTTCTTC. It is translated as CASGTVTSPLQFF. The chain couples TRBV11-2 to TRBJ2-7; either TRBD1 or TRBD2 may fit D (5 bases each). The DNA end favors TRBJ2-1, so the J call may be wrong. This CDR3 has 13 amino acids. From germline, CDR1 is SGHAT and CDR2 FQNNGV.

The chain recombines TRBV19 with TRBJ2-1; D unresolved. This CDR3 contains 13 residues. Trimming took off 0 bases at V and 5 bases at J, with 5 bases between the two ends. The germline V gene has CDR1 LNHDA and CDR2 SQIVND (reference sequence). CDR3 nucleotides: TGTGCCAGTAGTATAGATTGGGACAATGAGCAGTTCTTC. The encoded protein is CASSIDWDNEQFF. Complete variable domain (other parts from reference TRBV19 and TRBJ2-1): DGGITQSPKYLFRKEGQNVTLSCEQNLNHDAMYWYRQDPGQGLRLIYYSQIVNDFQKGDIAEGYSVSREKKESFPLTVTSAQKNPTAFYLCASSIDWDNEQFFGPGTRLTVL.

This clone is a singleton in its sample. CDR3 in DNA: TGTGCCAGCAGCTTGGATGGGAATCGGGACACCATATATTTT. It encodes CASSLDGNRDTIYF. The rearrangement joins TRBV5-6 to TRBJ1-3; D gene unclear. Per germline, CDR1 SGHDT and CDR2 YYEEEE. Trimming took off 0 bases at V and 8 bases at J, with 12 bases between the two ends. This CDR3 spans 14 amino acids.

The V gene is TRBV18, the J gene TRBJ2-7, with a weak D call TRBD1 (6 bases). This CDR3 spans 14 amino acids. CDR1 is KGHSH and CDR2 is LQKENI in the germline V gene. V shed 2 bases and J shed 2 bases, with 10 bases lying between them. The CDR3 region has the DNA TGTGCCAGCTCACCAACAGGGAATCCCTACGAGCAGTACTTC. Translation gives CASSPTGNPYEQYF.

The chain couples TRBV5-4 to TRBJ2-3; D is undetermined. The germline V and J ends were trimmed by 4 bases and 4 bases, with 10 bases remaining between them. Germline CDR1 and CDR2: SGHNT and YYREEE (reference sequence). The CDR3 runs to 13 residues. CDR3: CASSPASPDTQYF. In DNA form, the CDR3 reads TGTGCCAGCAGCCCCGCTTCGCCAGATACGCAGTATTTT.

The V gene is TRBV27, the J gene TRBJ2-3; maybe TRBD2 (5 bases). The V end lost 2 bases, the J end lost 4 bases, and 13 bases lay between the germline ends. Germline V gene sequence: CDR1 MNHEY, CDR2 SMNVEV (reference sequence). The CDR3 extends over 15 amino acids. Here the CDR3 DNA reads TGTGCCAGCAGTTTAGAGGGTTGGTTCGCAGATACGCAGTATTTT. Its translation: CASSLEGWFADTQYF.

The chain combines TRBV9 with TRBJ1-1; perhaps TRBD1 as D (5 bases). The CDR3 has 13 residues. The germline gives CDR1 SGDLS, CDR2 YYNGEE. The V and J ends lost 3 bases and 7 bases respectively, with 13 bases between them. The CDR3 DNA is TGTGCCAGCAGCGGAGGGGAACCGTATGAAGCTTTCTTT. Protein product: CASSGGEPYEAFF.

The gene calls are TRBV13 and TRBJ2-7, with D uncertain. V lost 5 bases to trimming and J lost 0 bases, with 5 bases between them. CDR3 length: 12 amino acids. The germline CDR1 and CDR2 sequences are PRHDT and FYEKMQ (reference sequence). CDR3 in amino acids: CASSKSSYEQYF. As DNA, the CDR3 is TGTGCCAGCAGCAAAAGCTCCTACGAGCAGTACTTC.

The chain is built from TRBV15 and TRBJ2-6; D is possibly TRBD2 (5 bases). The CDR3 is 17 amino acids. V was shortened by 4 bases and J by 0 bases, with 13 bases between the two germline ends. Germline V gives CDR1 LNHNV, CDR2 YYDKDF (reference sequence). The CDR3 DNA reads TGTGCCACCAGCATACCCGGAGGCCTCTCTGGGGCCAACGTCCTGACTTTC. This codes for CATSIPGGLSGANVLTF.

The CDR3 loop reads CASSPEDNEQFF. CDR3 sequence (DNA): TGTGCCAGCAGCCCAGAAGATAATGAGCAGTTCTTC. This sequence joins TRBV9 and TRBJ2-1, with D unresolved. The CDR3 spans 12 residues. CDR1 and CDR2 (germline): SGDLS, YYNGEE. Trimming cost V 4 bases and J 7 bases, with 9 bases left between them.

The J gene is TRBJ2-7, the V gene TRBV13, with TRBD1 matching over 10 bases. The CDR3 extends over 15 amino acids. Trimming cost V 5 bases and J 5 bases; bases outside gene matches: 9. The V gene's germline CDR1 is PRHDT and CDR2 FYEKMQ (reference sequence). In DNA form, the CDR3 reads TGTGCCAGCAGCAGCGGGACAGGGGCGAGGGACGAGCAGTACTTC. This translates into CASSSGTGARDEQYF. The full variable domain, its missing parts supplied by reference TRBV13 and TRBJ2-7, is AAGVIQSPRHLIKEKRETATLKCYPIPRHDTVYWYQQGPGQDPQFLISFYEKMQSDKGSIPDRFSAQQFSDYHSELNMSSLELGDSALYFCASSSGTGARDEQYFGPGTRLTVT.

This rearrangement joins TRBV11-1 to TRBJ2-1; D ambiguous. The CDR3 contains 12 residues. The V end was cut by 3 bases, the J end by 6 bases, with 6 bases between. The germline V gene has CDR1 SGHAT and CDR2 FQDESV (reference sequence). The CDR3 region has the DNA TGTGCCAGCAGCTTTTTCTCCAATGAGCAGTTCTTC. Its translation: CASSFFSNEQFF.

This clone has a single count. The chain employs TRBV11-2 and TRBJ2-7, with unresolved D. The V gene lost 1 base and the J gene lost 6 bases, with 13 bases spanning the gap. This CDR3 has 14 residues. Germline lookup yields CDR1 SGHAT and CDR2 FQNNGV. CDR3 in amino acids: CASSLVGDSGEQYF. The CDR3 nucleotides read TGTGCCAGCAGCTTAGTTGGGGATTCAGGCGAGCAGTACTTC.

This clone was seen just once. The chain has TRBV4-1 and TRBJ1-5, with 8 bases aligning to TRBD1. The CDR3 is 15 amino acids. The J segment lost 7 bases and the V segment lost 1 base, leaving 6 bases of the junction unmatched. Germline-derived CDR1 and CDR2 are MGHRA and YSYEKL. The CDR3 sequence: CASSQVQGASQPQHF. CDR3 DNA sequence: TGCGCCAGCAGCCAAGTTCAGGGGGCAAGCCAGCCCCAGCATTTT.